This passage covers 5 T cell receptor beta chains from one sample sequenced in a study of blood T cell repertoires in COVID-19. Sequencing used immunoSEQ multiplex PCR; TCRdb keeps in-frame clones, though not all of them. This repertoire shows around 280,000 clones, 87% found once; its top ten account for roughly 2.2%. The sequencing sample was made of peripheral blood. All receptors come from a woman between 50 and 59 years old who had recovered from COVID-19.

J is TRBJ2-3 and V is TRBV10-2; the match to TRBD1 covers 7 bases. V gave up 6 bases and J gave up 7 bases; unmatched junction bases: 10. Germline assignment: CDR1 WSHSY and CDR2 SAAADI. This CDR3 spans 14 amino acids. Here the CDR3 reads CASRVNRGTNTQYF. As DNA, the CDR3 is TGCGCCAGCAGGGTAAACAGGGGCACCAATACGCAGTATTTT.

V gene TRBV25-1 combines with J gene TRBJ1-5; tentative D call: TRBD1 (5 bases). This CDR3 spans 16 amino acids. V lost 3 bases and J 2 bases, leaving 14 bases between the germline ends. The germline CDR1 and CDR2 sequences are MGHDK and SYGVNS. The CDR3 region has the DNA TGTGCCAGCAGTGACTTCCAGGGCGAAGGCAATCAGCCCCAGCATTTT. Amino acid sequence: CASSDFQGEGNQPQHF.

The chain joins TRBV6-2 or TRBV6-3 to TRBJ2-7; weak D call: TRBD2 (5 bases). Per germline, CDR1 MNHEY and CDR2 SVGEGT. The CDR3 length is 15 residues. V was pared by 2 bases and J by 2 bases, with 13 bases between. The CDR3 nucleotides read TGTGCCAGCAGTTACAGGACTTCTAGGACCTACGAGCAGTACTTC. Its translation is CASSYRTSRTYEQYF.

The sample holds a few counts of this clone. The DNA of the CDR3 is TGTGCCAGTAGACCGGGACTAGCGGGAGCTGGCGAGCAGTTCTTC. Residues: CASRPGLAGAGEQFF. This rearrangement joins TRBV19 to TRBJ2-1, with 14 bases that match TRBD2. The CDR3 runs 15 residues. The germline CDR1 and CDR2 sequences are LNHDA and SQIVND (reference sequence). V shed 6 bases and J 10 bases; nucleotides not matched to a gene: 8.

V is TRBV4-3 and J is TRBJ1-6; 9 bases map to TRBD1. Germline V gene data show CDR1 as LGHNA and CDR2 as YSLEER. The CDR3 extends over 16 amino acids. J gave up 10 bases and V 1 base, and 8 bases lay outside the gene matches. The CDR3 region is CASSQAGGTGISPLHF. Here the CDR3 DNA reads TGCGCCAGCAGCCAAGCCGGCGGGACAGGGATCTCACCCCTCCACTTT.